This T cell receptor (beta chain) was recovered during a study of glioma-infiltrating T cells. At the level of the study: Samples included WHO grade II oligodendrogliomas or astrocytomas and initial-diagnosis grade IV glioblastomas. About a million peripheral T cells were targeted at about 4- to 11-fold coverage. Dexamethasone exposure before glioma surgery was limited to six or fewer days.

TCR alpha and beta CDR3 regions were amplified from RNA using iRepertoire nested multiplex PCR. Via MiXCR, TCRdb re-called the multiplex PCR reads, giving one row per CDR3 protein. The table has a few hundred thousand distinct CDR3 sequences, 41% seen once. V lost 4 bases and J lost 2; bases outside the gene matches: 7. Looked up from germline, CDR1 is LNHNV and CDR2 is YYDKDF (reference sequence). CDR3 length equals 16 residues. Whole-study results and caveats: CDR3 overlap between tissue and blood was very small.

This clonotype occurred a few times. The antigen remains undetermined. The chain joins TRBV15 to TRBJ2-5; 10 bases map to TRBD1. The source material was glioma tissue, nonneoplastic brain tissue, or PBMCs (not recorded which). The clonotype was recovered from a human donor with low-grade glioma or glioblastoma, undergoing nonglioma brain surgery, or in good health (not recorded which). CDR3 in DNA: TGTGCCACCAGCATTACGTCGGGACAGGGGCAAGAGACCCAGTACTTC. Its translation: CATSITSGQGQETQYF.